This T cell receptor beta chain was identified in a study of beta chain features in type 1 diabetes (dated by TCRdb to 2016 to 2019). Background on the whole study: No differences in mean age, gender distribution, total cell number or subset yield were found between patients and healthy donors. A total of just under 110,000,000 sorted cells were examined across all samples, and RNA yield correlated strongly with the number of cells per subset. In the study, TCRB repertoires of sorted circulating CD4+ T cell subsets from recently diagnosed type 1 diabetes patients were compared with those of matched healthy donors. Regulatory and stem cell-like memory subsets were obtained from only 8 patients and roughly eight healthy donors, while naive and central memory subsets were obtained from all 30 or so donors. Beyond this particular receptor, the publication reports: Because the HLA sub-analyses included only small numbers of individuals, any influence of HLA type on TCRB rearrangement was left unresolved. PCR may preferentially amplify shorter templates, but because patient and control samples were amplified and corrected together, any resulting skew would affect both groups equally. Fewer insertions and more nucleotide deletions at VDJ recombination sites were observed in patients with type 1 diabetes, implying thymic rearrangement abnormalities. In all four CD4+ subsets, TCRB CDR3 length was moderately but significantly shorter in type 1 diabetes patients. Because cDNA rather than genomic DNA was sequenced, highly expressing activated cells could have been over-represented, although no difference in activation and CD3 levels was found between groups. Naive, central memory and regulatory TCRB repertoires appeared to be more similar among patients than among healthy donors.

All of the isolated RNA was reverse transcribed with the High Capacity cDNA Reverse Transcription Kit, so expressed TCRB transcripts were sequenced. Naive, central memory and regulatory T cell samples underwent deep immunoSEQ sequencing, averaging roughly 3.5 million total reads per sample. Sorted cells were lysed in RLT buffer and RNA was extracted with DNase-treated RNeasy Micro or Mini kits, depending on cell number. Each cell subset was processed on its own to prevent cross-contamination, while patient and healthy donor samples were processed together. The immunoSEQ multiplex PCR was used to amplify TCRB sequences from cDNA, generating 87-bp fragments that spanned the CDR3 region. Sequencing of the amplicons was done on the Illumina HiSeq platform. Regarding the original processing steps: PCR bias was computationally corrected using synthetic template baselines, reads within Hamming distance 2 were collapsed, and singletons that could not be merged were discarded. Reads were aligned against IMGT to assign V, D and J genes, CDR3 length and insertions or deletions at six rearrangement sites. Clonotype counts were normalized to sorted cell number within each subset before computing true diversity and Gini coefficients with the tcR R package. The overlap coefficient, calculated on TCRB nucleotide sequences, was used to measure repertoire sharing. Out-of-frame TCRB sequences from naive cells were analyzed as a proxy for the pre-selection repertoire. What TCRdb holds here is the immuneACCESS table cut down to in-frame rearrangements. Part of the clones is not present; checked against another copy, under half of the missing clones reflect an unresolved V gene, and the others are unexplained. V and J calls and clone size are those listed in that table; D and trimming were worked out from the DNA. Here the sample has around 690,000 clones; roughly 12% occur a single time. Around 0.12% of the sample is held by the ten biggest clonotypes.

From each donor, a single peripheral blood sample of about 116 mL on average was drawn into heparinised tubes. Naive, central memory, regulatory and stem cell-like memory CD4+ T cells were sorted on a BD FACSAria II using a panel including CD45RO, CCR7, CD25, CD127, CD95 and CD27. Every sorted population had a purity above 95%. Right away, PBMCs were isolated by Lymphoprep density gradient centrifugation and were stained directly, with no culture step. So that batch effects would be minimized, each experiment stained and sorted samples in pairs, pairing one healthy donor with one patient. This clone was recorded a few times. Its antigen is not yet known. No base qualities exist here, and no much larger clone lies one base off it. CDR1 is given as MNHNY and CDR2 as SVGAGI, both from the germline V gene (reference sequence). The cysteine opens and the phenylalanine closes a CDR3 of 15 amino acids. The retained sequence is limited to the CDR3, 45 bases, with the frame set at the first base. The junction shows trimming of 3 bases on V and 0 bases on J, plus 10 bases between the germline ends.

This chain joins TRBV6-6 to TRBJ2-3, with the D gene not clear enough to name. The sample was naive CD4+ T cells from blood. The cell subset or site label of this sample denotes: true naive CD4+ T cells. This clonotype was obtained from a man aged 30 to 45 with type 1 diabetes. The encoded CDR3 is CASSYGRPSTDTQYF. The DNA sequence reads TGTGCCAGCAGTTATGGACGACCTAGCACAGATACGCAGTATTTT.